This T cell receptor (beta chain) was found in a study of blood T cell repertoires in COVID-19. Study summary: Acute and convalescent COVID-19 specimens originated in the United States, Italy and Spain.

Cohorts were based on clinical histories the participants reported. V was pared by 4 bases and J by 7 bases, with 15 bases of the junction left unmatched. The germline CDR1 and CDR2 sequences are MGHDK and SYGVNS. CDR3 length: 16 amino acids. The repertoire was sequenced with immunoSEQ multiplex PCR; TCRdb's copy has only in-frame clones and lacks some. The sample contains approximately 170,000 clones, 70% to 90% of which appear only once. The chain combines TRBV25-1 with TRBJ2-5, with 7 bases fitting TRBD2. The receptor was derived from a woman aged 18-29 years who had recovered from COVID-19. Input material: PBMCs or T cells enriched from blood (not recorded which). The CDR3 protein is CASSANPRDGGWTQYF. CDR3 coding DNA: TGTGCCAGCAGTGCCAATCCCCGGGACGGGGGGTGGACCCAGTACTTC.